These 26 T cell receptor beta chains were sequenced from one sample in a study of glioma-infiltrating T cells. Amplification of TCR alpha and beta CDR3 regions from RNA used iRepertoire nested multiplex PCR. Using its own MiXCR run on the multiplex PCR reads, TCRdb lists one record per CDR3 protein. The data hold tens of thousands of distinct CDR3 sequences, with approximately 39% observed a single time. Sequenced input: glioma tissue, nonneoplastic brain tissue, or PBMCs (not recorded which). The receptors originated from a human donor with low-grade glioma or glioblastoma, undergoing nonglioma brain surgery, or in good health (not recorded which).

The table lists this clonotype with many counts. The chain carries TRBV20-1 and TRBJ2-5; 9 bases agree with TRBD2. This CDR3 has 15 residues. Per the germline V gene, CDR1 is DFQATT and CDR2 is SNEGSKA (reference sequence). V trimming: 0 bases; J trimming: 5 bases; junction bases outside the gene matches: 7. The CDR3 reads CSARDSGTSRETQYF. The DNA of the CDR3 is TGCAGTGCTAGAGACTCCGGGACTAGCCGTGAGACCCAGTACTTC.

Regarding this clonotype: A junction end diverges from the germline sequence, so it may reflect a read error. The genes are TRBV6-5 and TRBJ1-2; D gene ambiguous. The CDR3 spans 12 residues. CDR1 is MNHEY and CDR2 is SVGAGI in the germline V gene. The DNA for the CDR3 is TGTGCAAGCAGATCGACCGACTATGACTACACCTTC. Residues: CASRSTDYDYTF.

On this clonotype itself: This may stem from a read error, because a much larger clone lies one nucleotide away. The chain carries TRBV29-1 and TRBJ1-1, with a weak D call TRBD1 (6 bases). The CDR3 runs 13 residues. Germline values: CDR1 SQVTM, CDR2 ANQGSEA. V was shortened by 8 bases and J by 0 bases, with 13 bases between the two germline ends. The CDR3 spells CSSRTEMNTEAFF. The CDR3, as DNA: TGCAGCTCCCGGACAGAGATGAACACTGAAGCTTTCTTT. Complete variable domain (other parts from reference TRBV29-1 and TRBJ1-1): SAVISQKPSRDICQRGTSLTIQCQVDSQVTMMFWYRQQPGQSLTLIATANQGSEATYESGFVIDKFPISRPNLTFSTLTVSNMSPEDSSIYLCSSRTEMNTEAFFGQGTRLTVV.

In its sample, this clonotype was seen many times. This may stem from a read error, because a much larger clone lies one nucleotide away. The J gene is TRBJ1-2, the V gene TRBV20-1; D is unresolved. In germline, CDR1 is DFQATT, CDR2 SNEGSKA (reference sequence). The CDR3 runs to 12 residues. CDR3 residues: CGAMGGNYGYTF. CDR3 in DNA: TGCGGTGCTATGGGCGGGAACTATGGCTACACCTTC.

This clonotype came up many times. This sequence joins TRBV25-1 and TRBJ1-5; D not certain. The CDR3 loop spans 10 amino acids. Trimming stripped 2 bases from V and 7 bases from J, with 0 bases between. From germline, CDR1 is MGHDK and CDR2 SYGVNS. The CDR3 DNA is TGTGCCAGCAGTGAACAGCCCCAGCATTTT. This encodes CASSEQPQHF.

With regard to this clonotype: A much larger clone lies a single base off, so this may be a read error. CDR3 sequence (DNA): TGTGCCAGTAGTGGACTAGCGGGAAGCACAGATGCGCAGTATTTT. This gives the protein CASSGLAGSTDAQYF. The rearrangement links TRBV19 to TRBJ2-3; the match to TRBD2 covers 12 bases. This CDR3 contains 15 residues. Germline CDR1 reads LNHDA; CDR2 reads SQIVND (reference sequence).

In its sample, this clonotype was seen many times. This chain's CDR3 is CASSLTGGEQFF. DNA for the CDR3: TGTGCCAGCAGTTTAACGGGTGGTGAGCAGTTCTTC. J is TRBJ2-1 and V is TRBV28; D uncertain. V was pared by 2 bases and J by 9 bases, with 8 bases between. The CDR3 loop spans 12 amino acids. Looked up from germline, CDR1 is MDHEN and CDR2 is SYDVKM.

This clonotype was counted ten times or more. The gene calls are TRBV27 and TRBJ1-4, with 9 bases lining up with TRBD1. The junction had 17 bases not matched to a gene; V was cut back by 5 bases and J by 7 bases. CDR3 length: 18 residues. Germline V lookup: CDR1 MNHEY, CDR2 SMNVEV (reference sequence). CDR3 residues: CASSLQGTGFGGFEKLFF. The CDR3 coding sequence is TGTGCCAGCAGTCTCCAAGGGACAGGGTTTGGAGGATTTGAAAAACTGTTTTTT.

Worth noting for this clonotype: This may be a read error: a much more frequent sequence differs by one nucleotide. J is TRBJ1-1 and V is TRBV29-1; tentative D call: TRBD1 (6 bases). Per the germline V gene, CDR1 is SQVTM and CDR2 is ANQGSEA. The CDR3 has 13 amino acids. The CDR3 spells CRVTGHLNTEAFF. The CDR3 nucleotides read TGCAGAGTTACGGGACATCTGAACACTGAAGCTTTCTTT.

This clonotype was seen repeatedly, ten times or more. This chain links TRBV5-1 with TRBJ1-3; no clear D. Deletions cut 0 bases from V and 1 base from J, with 8 bases between. From germline, CDR1 is SGHRS and CDR2 YFSETQ. The CDR3 loop spans 15 amino acids. For the CDR3, the DNA is TGCGCCAGCAGCTTGGACAGCGGTTCTGGAAACACCATATATTTT. Protein product: CASSLDSGSGNTIYF.

This clonotype came up many times. The chain links TRBV29-1 to TRBJ2-1; 10 positions agree with TRBD1. CDR3 size: 14 residues. V was clipped by 4 bases and J by 7 bases; unmatched bases: 7. Germline V lookup: CDR1 SQVTM, CDR2 ANQGSEA. The CDR3 loop is CSVGDRGFGNEQFF. The CDR3 region has the DNA TGCAGCGTTGGGGACAGGGGTTTTGGTAATGAGCAGTTCTTC.

This clonotype was recorded many times. This rearrangement joins TRBV20-1 to TRBJ1-1; unclear D gene. The CDR3 covers 15 residues. The V end lost 2 bases, the J end lost 5 bases, and 18 bases lay between the germline ends. The germline CDR1 and CDR2 sequences are DFQATT and SNEGSKA (reference sequence). The CDR3 protein is CSARWARRIVTEAFF. The CDR3 DNA follows: TGCAGTGCTAGATGGGCCAGAAGGATCGTAACTGAAGCTTTCTTT.

This clonotype was detected only once. The rearrangement uses TRBV6-2 or TRBV6-3 and TRBJ2-7; maybe TRBD2 (5 bases). V was trimmed by 6 bases and J by 9 bases, leaving 21 bases between them. The CDR3 is 14 residues long. Germline loops: CDR1 MNHEY, CDR2 SVGEGT. The CDR3 DNA reads TGTGCCAGCAGAGATCCTCGCAACCCGGGATGGCAGTACTTC. Its protein product is CASRDPRNPGWQYF.

V usage is TRBV7-2 and J usage is TRBJ2-7, with D hard to call. The V end lost 6 bases, the J end lost 3 bases, and 12 bases lay between the germline ends. The CDR3 spans 13 residues. CDR1 is SGHTA and CDR2 is FQGNSA in the germline V gene. The CDR3 loop reads CASRFGPSYEQYF. For the CDR3, the DNA is TGTGCCAGCAGATTCGGGCCTAGCTACGAGCAGTACTTC.

This clonotype was counted ten times or more. This rearrangement joins TRBV5-5 to TRBJ2-2, with TRBD1 as a possible D gene (5 bases). The CDR3 is made up of 16 amino acids. CDR1 is SGHKS and CDR2 is YYEKEE in the germline V gene (reference sequence). V was trimmed by 3 bases and J by 4 bases, leaving 16 bases between them. CDR3 loop: CASSSYLGLGTGELFF. Here the CDR3 DNA reads TGTGCCAGCAGCTCGTACTTGGGGCTGGGCACCGGGGAGCTGTTTTTT.

Turning to this clonotype: This may arise from a read error, as a much more abundant clone is one base away. This chain connects TRBV7-9 to TRBJ2-5; D not resolved. The germline V gene encodes CDR1 SEHNR and CDR2 FQNEAQ (reference sequence). This CDR3 is 12 amino acids long. CDR3 DNA sequence: TGTGCCAGCAGCTTTGTGTCAGAGTCCCAGTACTTC. Amino acid sequence: CASSFVSESQYF.

This sequence joins TRBV27 and TRBJ1-5, with 9 bases fitting TRBD1. V trimming: 6 bases; J trimming: 6 bases; junction bases outside the gene matches: 9. Germline V gene lookup returns CDR1 MNHEY and CDR2 SMNVEV (reference sequence). CDR3 length: 15 amino acids. For the CDR3, the DNA is TGTGCCAGCAGGGGAACAGGGACAGGGCTTCAGCCCCAGCATTTT. Amino acid sequence: CASRGTGTGLQPQHF.

Ten or more counts support this clonotype. The chain combines TRBV18 with TRBJ2-5, with no clear D. CDR1 and CDR2 from the germline V gene are KGHSH and LQKENI. This CDR3 is 13 amino acids long. The V end lost 0 bases, the J end lost 4 bases, and 6 bases lay between the germline ends. CDR3 coding DNA: TGTGCCAGCTCACCACCTGTTCGAGAGACCCAGTACTTC. As protein: CASSPPVRETQYF. Complete variable domain (other parts from reference TRBV18 and TRBJ2-5): NAGVMQNPRHLVRRRGQEARLRCSPMKGHSHVYWYRQLPEEGLKFMVYLQKENIIDESGMPKERFSAEFPKEGPSILRIQQVVRGDSAAYFCASSPPVRETQYFGPGTRLLVL.

Many counts were recorded for this clonotype. The chain links TRBV2 to TRBJ2-1; 11 nucleotides agree with TRBD2. V trimming: 9 bases; J trimming: 4 bases; junction bases outside the gene matches: 5. This CDR3 is 14 amino acids long. CDR1 and CDR2 from the germline V gene are SNHLY and FYNNEI. In nucleotides, the CDR3 is TGTGCCAGTCTTAGCGGGGGGGATTACAATGAGCAGTTCTTC. This gives the protein CASLSGGDYNEQFF.

The chain links TRBV2 to TRBJ2-3, with D possibly matching TRBD1 (6 bases). CDR3 length: 14 residues. V was shortened by 6 bases and J by 0 bases, with 10 bases between the two germline ends. Germline loops: CDR1 SNHLY, CDR2 FYNNEI. CDR3 amino acids: CASRPGTSTDTQYF. CDR3 DNA: TGTGCCAGCAGACCCGGGACAAGCACAGATACGCAGTATTTT.

This clonotype was seen at least ten times. This chain uses TRBV5-4 with TRBJ2-5; TRBD2 is a possible D gene (6 bases). Between the trimmed V and J ends, which lost 4 bases and 4 bases, there was a span of 20 bases. CDR1 SGHNT and CDR2 YYREEE come from the germline V gene (reference sequence). The CDR3 is 16 residues long. As DNA, the CDR3 is TGTGCCAGCAGCGGACCCGGGACTCGGAGTGGAGAGACCCAGTACTTC. Translation gives CASSGPGTRSGETQYF.

The sample holds many counts of this clonotype. The CDR3 nucleotides read TGCGCCAGCAGTGAGTCGACTAGCGGGGCCTACGAGCAGTACTTC. Translation: CASSESTSGAYEQYF. This chain joins TRBV10-1 and TRBJ2-7, with TRBD2 matching 11 bases. Per germline, CDR1 WNHNN and CDR2 SYGVQD (reference sequence). V lost 0 bases, J lost 2 bases, and 0 bases stayed unmatched. The CDR3 covers 15 residues.

This clonotype was counted many times. The chain joins TRBV7-9 to TRBJ2-1, with D perhaps given as TRBD1 or TRBD2 (5 bases each). Trimming stripped 2 bases from V and 6 bases from J, with 20 bases between. The CDR3 has 17 residues. CDR1 is SEHNR, CDR2 FQNEAQ, per germline (reference sequence). CDR3 region: CASSLYVGTRGINEQFF. In DNA, the CDR3 is TGTGCCAGCAGCTTATACGTGGGGACGAGGGGAATCAATGAGCAGTTCTTC.

This clonotype came up many times. The chain links TRBV2 to TRBJ2-3; 14 bases are a match to TRBD2. V lost 6 bases and J lost 10; bases outside the gene matches: 12. Per germline, CDR1 SNHLY and CDR2 FYNNEI. CDR3 length: 16 amino acids. The CDR3 DNA reads as TGTGCCAGCAGGCCACGGACTAGCGGGGGGACGACTTCGCAGTATTTT. It yields the protein CASRPRTSGGTTSQYF.

At least ten counts were recorded for this clonotype. The chain joins TRBV3-1 to TRBJ2-1; 10 nucleotides agree with TRBD1. J lost 3 bases, V lost 5 bases, and 4 bases had no gene match. Germline values: CDR1 LGHDT, CDR2 YNNKEL (reference sequence). The CDR3 consists of 15 residues. CDR3 sequence (DNA): TGTGCCAGCAGCACCCGGGACAGGGGCTACAATGAGCAGTTCTTC. Amino acid sequence: CASSTRDRGYNEQFF.

This clonotype was seen at least ten times. The chain carries TRBV12-3 or TRBV12-4 and TRBJ1-1, with 8 bases matching TRBD1. With 2 bases clipped from V and 4 bases from J, the junction kept 12 bases outside the gene matches. The CDR3 has 17 amino acids. CDR3 loop: CASSLRLYRGRVTEAFF. CDR3 DNA sequence: TGTGCCAGCAGTTTACGTCTTTACAGGGGGAGGGTCACTGAAGCTTTCTTT.